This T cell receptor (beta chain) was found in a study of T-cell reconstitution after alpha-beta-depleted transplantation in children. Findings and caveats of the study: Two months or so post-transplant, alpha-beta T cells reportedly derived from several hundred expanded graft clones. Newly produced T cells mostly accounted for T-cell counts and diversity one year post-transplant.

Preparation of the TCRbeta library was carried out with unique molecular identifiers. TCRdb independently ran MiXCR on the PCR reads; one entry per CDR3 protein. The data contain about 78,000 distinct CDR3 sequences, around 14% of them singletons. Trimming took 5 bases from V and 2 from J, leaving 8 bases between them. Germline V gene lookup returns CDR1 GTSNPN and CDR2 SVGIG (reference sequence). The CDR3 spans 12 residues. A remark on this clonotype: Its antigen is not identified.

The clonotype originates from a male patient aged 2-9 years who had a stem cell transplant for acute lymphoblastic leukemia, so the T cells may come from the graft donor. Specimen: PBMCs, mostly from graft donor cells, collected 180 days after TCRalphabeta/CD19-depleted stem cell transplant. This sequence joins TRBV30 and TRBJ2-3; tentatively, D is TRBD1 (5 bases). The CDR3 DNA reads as TGTGCCTGGGACAGTTCCACAGATACGCAGTATTTT. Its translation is CAWDSSTDTQYF.